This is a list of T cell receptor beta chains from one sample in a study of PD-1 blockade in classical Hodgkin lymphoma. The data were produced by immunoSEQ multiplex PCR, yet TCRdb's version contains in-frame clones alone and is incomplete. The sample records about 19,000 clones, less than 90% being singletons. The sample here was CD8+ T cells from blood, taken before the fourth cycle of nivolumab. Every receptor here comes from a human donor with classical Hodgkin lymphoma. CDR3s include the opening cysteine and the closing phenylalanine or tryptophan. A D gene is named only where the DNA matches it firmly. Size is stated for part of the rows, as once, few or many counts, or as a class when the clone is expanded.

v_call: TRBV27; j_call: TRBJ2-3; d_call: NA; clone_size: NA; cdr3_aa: CASSFGSSTDTQYF; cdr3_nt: TGTGCCAGCAGTTTTGGGAGTAGCACAGATACGCAGTATTTT
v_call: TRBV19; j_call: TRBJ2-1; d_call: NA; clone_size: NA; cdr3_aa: CAIGGRNSYNEQFF; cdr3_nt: TGTGCCATCGGGGGGCGAAACTCCTACAATGAGCAGTTCTTC
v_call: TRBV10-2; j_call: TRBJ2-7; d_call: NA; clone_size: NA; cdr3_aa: CASSGNYEQYF; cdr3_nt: TGCGCCAGCAGCGGGAACTACGAGCAGTACTTC
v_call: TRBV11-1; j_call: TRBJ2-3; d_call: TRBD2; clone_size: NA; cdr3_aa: CASSAALAGGTQDTQYF; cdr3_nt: TGTGCCAGCAGCGCCGCCCTAGCGGGAGGGACCCAAGATACGCAGTATTTT
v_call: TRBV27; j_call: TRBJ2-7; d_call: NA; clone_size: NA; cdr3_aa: CASSLGDYSYEQYF; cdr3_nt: TGTGCCAGCAGTTTAGGTGACTACTCCTACGAGCAGTACTTC
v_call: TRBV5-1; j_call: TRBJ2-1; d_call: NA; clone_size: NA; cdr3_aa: CASIPLGGRWNEQFF; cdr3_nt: TGCGCCAGCATACCTCTCGGCGGACGATGGAATGAGCAGTTCTTC
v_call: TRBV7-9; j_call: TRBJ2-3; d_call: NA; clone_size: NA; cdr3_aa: CASAEVQKPDTQYF; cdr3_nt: TGTGCCAGCGCTGAGGTACAAAAGCCAGATACGCAGTATTTT
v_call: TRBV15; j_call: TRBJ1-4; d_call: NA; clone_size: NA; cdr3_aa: CATSKSATNEKLFF; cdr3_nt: TGTGCCACCAGCAAGAGTGCAACTAATGAAAAACTGTTTTTT
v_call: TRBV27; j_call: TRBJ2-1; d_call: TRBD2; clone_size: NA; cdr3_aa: CASCLWGGYNEQFF; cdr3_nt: TGTGCCAGCTGCCTGTGGGGGGGGTACAATGAGCAGTTCTTC
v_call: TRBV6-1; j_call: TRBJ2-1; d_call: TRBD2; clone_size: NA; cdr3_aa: CASTPSGFYNEQFF; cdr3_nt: TGTGCCAGCACCCCTAGCGGATTCTACAATGAGCAGTTCTTC
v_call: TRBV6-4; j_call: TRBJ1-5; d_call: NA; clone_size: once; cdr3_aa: CASRKDGYSNQPQHF; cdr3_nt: TGTGCCAGCAGGAAGGACGGGTATAGCAATCAGCCCCAGCATTTT
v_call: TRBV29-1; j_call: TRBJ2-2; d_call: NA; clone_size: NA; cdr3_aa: CSVEARGANTGELFF; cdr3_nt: TGCAGCGTTGAAGCAAGGGGTGCGAACACCGGGGAGCTGTTTTTT
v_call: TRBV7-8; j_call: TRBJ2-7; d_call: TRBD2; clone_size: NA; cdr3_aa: CASSFGNLAVLPYEQYF; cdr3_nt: TGTGCCAGCAGCTTTGGGAACCTAGCGGTACTCCCCTACGAGCAGTACTTC
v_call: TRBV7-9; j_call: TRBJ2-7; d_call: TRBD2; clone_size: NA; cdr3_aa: CASSDRGDSGSLGYEQYF; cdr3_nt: TGTGCCAGCAGCGATAGAGGGGATAGCGGGAGTTTAGGGTACGAGCAGTACTTC
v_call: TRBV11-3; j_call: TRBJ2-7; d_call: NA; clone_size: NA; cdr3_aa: CASSPHWGFSYEQYF; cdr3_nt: TGTGCCAGCAGCCCCCACTGGGGTTTCTCCTACGAGCAGTACTTC
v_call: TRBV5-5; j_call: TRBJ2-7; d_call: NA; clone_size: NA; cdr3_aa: CASSLGPRASYEQYF; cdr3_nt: TGTGCCAGCAGCTTAGGGCCAAGAGCTTCCTACGAGCAGTACTTC
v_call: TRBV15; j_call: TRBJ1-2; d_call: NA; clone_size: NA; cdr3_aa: CATSRDLGNGYTF; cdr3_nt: TGTGCCACCAGCAGAGATCTCGGGAATGGCTACACCTTC